This TCR beta chain came from a study of response to subunit inactivated influenza vaccine. TCRdb processed the RT-PCR reads anew with MiXCR; each CDR3 protein has one entry. The sample includes over 750,000 distinct CDR3 sequences, 20% to 25% of them seen just once. Details on this clonotype: No antigen is known for it.

Germline V CDR1 and CDR2: SGHKS, YYEKEE (reference sequence). The CDR3 contains 16 residues. The ends lost 1 base at V and 0 bases at J; junction bases unmatched: 3. Study-level findings and limits: T cells newly recruited by each seasonal influenza vaccination are few, the authors suggested.

This specimen consisted of PBMCs from blood, obtained roughly 5 days after vaccination. V and J are TRBV5-5 and TRBJ2-3; 9 positions agree with TRBD2. The origin of this receptor is a middle-aged man who received an inactivated influenza vaccine. DNA of the CDR3: TGTGCCAGCAGCTTGCGCGGGGGGGCTAGCACAGATACGCAGTATTTT. Translation gives CASSLRGGASTDTQYF.